These 25 T cell receptor beta chains share one sample of origin, sequenced in a study of cytomegalovirus exposure and HLA in healthy donors. This PCR relied on a set of 60 Vbeta primers and 13 Jbeta primers. The assay was immunoSEQ multiplex PCR, and TCRdb's table has in-frame clones only and misses some. The sample holds about 200,000 clones, around 78% seen once. Sequencing input: PBMCs. The receptors come from a man aged 30-40 years in good health and CMV-seronegative.

The chain uses TRBV4-1 and TRBJ1-1; 8 nucleotides align to TRBD1. The J segment lost 4 bases and the V segment lost 1 base, leaving 8 bases of the junction unmatched. Germline CDR1 MGHRA, CDR2 YSYEKL. The CDR3 length is 16 residues. CDR3 bases: TGCGCCAGCAGCCAAGGTCAGGGGGCGTCCCTCACTGAAGCTTTCTTT. Translation: CASSQGQGASLTEAFF.

The V call is TRBV6-5, the J call TRBJ2-3; D is possibly TRBD1 (6 bases). Trimming took off 4 bases at V and 3 bases at J, with 17 bases between the two ends. Germline CDR1 is MNHEY and CDR2 is SVGAGI. The CDR3 runs 16 residues. CDR3 loop: CASSSPWGRGTDTQYF. The CDR3 DNA reads TGTGCCAGCAGTTCGCCGTGGGGGCGCGGGACAGATACGCAGTATTTT.

This chain joins TRBV19 and TRBJ2-3; possible D gene TRBD2, 5 bases. The germline V gene has CDR1 LNHDA and CDR2 SQIVND (reference sequence). V shed 11 bases and J shed 1 base, with 22 bases lying between them. CDR3 length: 16 residues. The CDR3: CASRARLLTRTDTQYF. DNA of the CDR3: TGTGCCTCTAGGGCCCGACTATTGACCCGCACAGATACGCAGTATTTT.

The rearrangement joins TRBV25-1 to TRBJ1-4, with D possibly being TRBD1 (6 bases). V shed 7 bases and J shed 0 bases, with 9 bases lying between them. The germline V gene has CDR1 MGHDK and CDR2 SYGVNS. The CDR3 is made up of 14 amino acids. CDR3 in DNA: TGTGCCAGCAACGAGGGGGCAACTAATGAAAAACTGTTTTTT. It encodes CASNEGATNEKLFF. Complete variable domain (other parts from reference TRBV25-1 and TRBJ1-4): EADIYQTPRYLVIGTGKKITLECSQTMGHDKMYWYQQDPGMELHLIHYSYGVNSTEKGDLSSESTVSRIRTEHFPLTLESARPSHTSQYLCASNEGATNEKLFFGSGTQLSVL.

CDR3 sequence (DNA): TGCGCCAGCAGCCAACCGGGGATGAACACTGAAGCTTTCTTT. Translating gives CASSQPGMNTEAFF. This chain joins TRBV4-1 and TRBJ1-1; D unclear. V lost 2 bases and J lost 0, with 7 bases in between. The CDR3 has 14 residues. CDR1 is MGHRA, CDR2 YSYEKL, per germline.

V is TRBV7-9 and J is TRBJ1-1; D remains unclear. Trimming left V 5 bases short and J 3 bases short, with 10 bases between. This CDR3 has 13 amino acids. The germline V gene has CDR1 SEHNR and CDR2 FQNEAQ (reference sequence). The CDR3 here is CASSAITDTEAFF. As DNA, the CDR3 is TGTGCCAGCAGCGCCATCACGGACACTGAAGCTTTCTTT.

V is TRBV11-2 and J is TRBJ2-7; the D is unclear. V was shortened by 1 base and J by 6 bases, with 10 bases between the two germline ends. This CDR3 contains 13 residues. CDR1 and CDR2 (germline): SGHAT, FQNNGV. The CDR3 protein is CASSLAVEVEQYF. CDR3 coding DNA: TGTGCCAGCAGCTTAGCCGTCGAGGTCGAGCAGTACTTC.

This chain joins TRBV9 and TRBJ2-1, with TRBD2 as a possible D gene (5 bases). Germline V CDR1 and CDR2: SGDLS, YYNGEE. Trimming shortened V by 0 bases and J by 0 bases, and 13 bases separated the two germline ends. This CDR3 is built from 17 residues. The CDR3 here is CASSVATSGYSYNEQFF. The CDR3, as DNA: TGTGCCAGCAGCGTAGCTACGTCGGGATACTCCTACAATGAGCAGTTCTTC.

The chain is built from TRBV28 and TRBJ2-3; 9 bases fit TRBD2. The ends lost 3 bases at V and 0 bases at J; junction bases unmatched: 16. The CDR3 length is 20 residues. CDR1 is MDHEN, CDR2 SYDVKM, per germline. Here the CDR3 reads CASSFPGGVGLATSTDTQYF. The CDR3 coding sequence is TGTGCCAGCAGTTTCCCAGGGGGGGTCGGACTAGCGACCAGCACAGATACGCAGTATTTT.

This chain connects TRBV27 to TRBJ2-2, with TRBD1 matching over 9 bases. This CDR3 has 13 amino acids. V lost 3 bases to trimming and J lost 9 bases; unmatched junction nucleotides: 2. CDR1 is MNHEY, CDR2 SMNVEV, per germline (reference sequence). The CDR3 region is CASSLGQGRELFF. CDR3 sequence (DNA): TGTGCCAGCAGTTTGGGACAGGGTCGGGAGCTGTTTTTT.

This chain uses TRBV5-1 with TRBJ2-7; 9 nucleotides align to TRBD2. This CDR3 has 16 residues. Unmatched junction bases numbered 7, after V lost 2 bases and J lost 1 base. Per the germline V gene, CDR1 is SGHRS and CDR2 is YFSETQ. This CDR3 reads CASSFSSGGRSYEQYF. DNA for the CDR3: TGCGCCAGCAGCTTCTCAAGCGGGGGGAGATCCTACGAGCAGTACTTC.

V gene TRBV9 combines with J gene TRBJ2-5; 8 bases fit TRBD1. J lost 3 bases, V lost 3 bases, and 7 bases had no gene match. Germline lookup yields CDR1 SGDLS and CDR2 YYNGEE. This CDR3 comprises 15 residues. The CDR3 reads CASSATTGEKETQYF. The CDR3 DNA is TGTGCCAGCAGCGCAACGACAGGGGAAAAAGAGACCCAGTACTTC.

The CDR3 is CASSPKQAPGELFF. CDR3 DNA sequence: TGTGCCAGTAGTCCGAAACAGGCTCCCGGGGAGCTGTTTTTT. This rearrangement joins TRBV19 to TRBJ2-2; D possibly corresponds to TRBD1 (5 bases). Deletions cut 5 bases from V and 6 bases from J, with 13 bases between. CDR3 length equals 14 residues. CDR1 and CDR2 (germline): LNHDA, SQIVND (reference sequence).

This CDR3 reads CASSKQGYNEQFF. Here the CDR3 DNA reads TGTGCCAGCAGCAAACAGGGGTACAATGAGCAGTTCTTC. The gene calls are TRBV21-1 and TRBJ2-1; the D segment call TRBD1 is taken from the table without a DNA check. TRBV21-1 is labeled a pseudogene. This CDR3 region has 13 residues.

The chain couples TRBV9 to TRBJ2-6; 7 nucleotides agree with TRBD2. Germline CDR1 is SGDLS and CDR2 is YYNGEE. The CDR3 is 18 amino acids. V lost 3 bases to trimming and J lost 2 bases; unmatched junction nucleotides: 11. DNA of the CDR3: TGTGCCAGCAGCGCCCAACCGGCAGCGGGGCCTGGGGCCAACGTCCTGACTTTC. It codes for CASSAQPAAGPGANVLTF.

The J gene is TRBJ2-7, the V gene TRBV15, with TRBD1 matching 7 bases. The germline CDR1 and CDR2 sequences are LNHNV and YYDKDF (reference sequence). J was trimmed by 3 bases and V by 0 bases; bases with no gene match: 2. This CDR3 is 14 amino acids long. In DNA, the CDR3 is TGTGCCACCAGCAGAGATGGGACAGTCTACGAGCAGTACTTC. Protein: CATSRDGTVYEQYF. Looking up the rest from reference TRBV15 and TRBJ2-7 gives the full variable domain: DAMVIQNPRYQVTQFGKPVTLSCSQTLNHNVMYWYQQKSSQAPKLLFHYYDKDFNNEADTPDNFQSRRPNTSFCFLDIRSPGLGDTAMYLCATSRDGTVYEQYFGPGTRLTVT.

The J gene is TRBJ2-7, the V gene TRBV13; 13 nucleotides align to TRBD2. The CDR3 has 18 amino acids. The germline V gene has CDR1 PRHDT and CDR2 FYEKMQ (reference sequence). Losses at the gene ends were 5 bases for V and 1 base for J; bases not matched to a gene: 11. The CDR3 here is CASSRRTSGSPKSYEQYF. The CDR3 DNA reads as TGTGCCAGCAGCCGCAGGACTAGCGGGAGTCCTAAATCCTACGAGCAGTACTTC. Together with reference TRBV13 and TRBJ2-7, the CDR3 gives the full variable domain: AAGVIQSPRHLIKEKRETATLKCYPIPRHDTVYWYQQGPGQDPQFLISFYEKMQSDKGSIPDRFSAQQFSDYHSELNMSSLELGDSALYFCASSRRTSGSPKSYEQYFGPGTRLTVT.

J is TRBJ1-6 and V is TRBV18, with a tentative D call TRBD1 (6 bases). CDR1 is KGHSH, CDR2 LQKENI, per germline. The ends were cut back, 2 bases at V and 8 bases at J, with 25 bases in the middle. The CDR3 is made up of 19 amino acids. The DNA of the CDR3 is TGTGCCAGCTCACCAATGGATTTTGGGAGGGGACATAGGGATTCACCCCTCCACTTT. This encodes CASSPMDFGRGHRDSPLHF.

The V and J genes are TRBV10-3 and TRBJ2-2; D may be TRBD1 (5 bases). CDR1 ENHRY and CDR2 SYGVKD come from the germline V gene. The CDR3 has 14 amino acids. The V end lost 3 bases, the J end lost 7 bases, and 12 bases lay between the germline ends. This chain's CDR3 is CAISDQGNHGELFF. CDR3 coding DNA: TGTGCCATCAGTGACCAGGGTAATCACGGGGAGCTGTTTTTT.

This clone turned up a few times. The J gene is TRBJ2-5, the V gene TRBV4-1, with D maybe TRBD1 (6 bases). With 6 bases removed from V and 5 bases from J, the gap between germline ends came to 19 bases. Germline assignment: CDR1 MGHRA and CDR2 YSYEKL. The CDR3 is 15 residues long. The CDR3 nucleotides are TGCGCCAGCAGACGTGCAACAGGGATTGGGGAGACCCAGTACTTC. It codes for CASRRATGIGETQYF.

The chain joins TRBV10-3 to TRBJ1-4, with D possibly TRBD1 on 5 matching bases. CDR3 length: 15 residues. Germline V gene sequence: CDR1 ENHRY, CDR2 SYGVKD. Trimming cost V 3 bases and J 8 bases, with 16 bases left between them. This chain's CDR3 is CAISDFRRDEEKLFF. The CDR3 region has the DNA TGTGCCATCAGTGACTTTCGCAGGGATGAAGAAAAACTGTTTTTT.

This clone appeared a single time. V and J are TRBV28 and TRBJ1-1, with 7 bases aligning to TRBD1. With 6 bases clipped from V and 6 bases from J, the junction kept 10 bases outside the gene matches. This CDR3 has 14 amino acids. Germline loops: CDR1 MDHEN, CDR2 SYDVKM. CDR3 sequence reads: CASRYPGGEAEAFF. As DNA, the CDR3 is TGTGCCAGCAGATACCCAGGGGGTGAGGCTGAAGCTTTCTTT.

The rearrangement joins TRBV5-6 to TRBJ1-4; D unresolved. The CDR3 runs to 13 residues. V was cut by 4 bases and J by 6 bases, with 10 bases left in between. Germline loops: CDR1 SGHDT, CDR2 YYEEEE. The CDR3 DNA follows: TGTGCCAGCAGCCTATTCCCGGATGAAAAACTGTTTTTT. Its protein product is CASSLFPDEKLFF.

The chain employs TRBV6-5 and TRBJ2-2; D call uncertain. The CDR3 extends over 14 amino acids. Trimming took 4 bases from V and 6 from J, leaving 12 bases between them. Germline V gene data show CDR1 as MNHEY and CDR2 as SVGAGI. CDR3 loop: CASSSSHTAGELFF. For the CDR3, the DNA is TGTGCCAGCAGTTCTTCTCACACCGCCGGGGAGCTGTTTTTT.

The table lists this clone with a count of one. V usage is TRBV27 and J usage is TRBJ1-5, with 8 bases identical to TRBD1. The V segment lost 5 bases and the J segment 5 bases; nucleotides outside the gene matches: 11. The germline gives CDR1 MNHEY, CDR2 SMNVEV (reference sequence). This CDR3 region has 16 residues. This CDR3 reads CASSPLHRGEHQPQHF. CDR3 DNA: TGTGCCAGCAGTCCCCTCCACAGGGGGGAGCATCAGCCCCAGCATTTT.